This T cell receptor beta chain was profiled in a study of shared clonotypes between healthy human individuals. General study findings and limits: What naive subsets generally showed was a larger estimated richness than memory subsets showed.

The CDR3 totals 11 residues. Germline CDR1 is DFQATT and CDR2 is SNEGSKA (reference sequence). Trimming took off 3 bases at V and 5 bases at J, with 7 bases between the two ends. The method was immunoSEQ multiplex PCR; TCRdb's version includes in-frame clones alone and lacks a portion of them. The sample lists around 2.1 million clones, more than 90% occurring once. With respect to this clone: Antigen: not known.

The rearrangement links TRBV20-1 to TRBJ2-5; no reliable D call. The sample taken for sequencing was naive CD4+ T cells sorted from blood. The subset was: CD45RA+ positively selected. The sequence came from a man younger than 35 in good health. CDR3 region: CSARGMETQYF. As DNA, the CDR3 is TGCAGTGCTAGGGGGATGGAGACCCAGTACTTC.